These 27 T cell receptor beta chains were all obtained from the same sample, sequenced in a study of blood T cell repertoires in COVID-19. Measured with immunoSEQ multiplex PCR; TCRdb has only the in-frame clones, and not every one. The sample consists of hundreds of thousands of clones, around 90% of them appearing once. The sequenced sample consisted of PBMCs or T cells enriched from blood (not recorded which). The source of these receptors is a woman aged 30 to 39 who had recovered from COVID-19.

This sequence joins TRBV24-1 and TRBJ2-4, with 7 nucleotides matching TRBD1. This CDR3 has 12 amino acids. Germline loops: CDR1 KGHDR, CDR2 SFDVKD. Trimming cost V 9 bases and J 4 bases; bases outside gene matches: 2. This CDR3 reads CATRDRKNIQYF. The CDR3 nucleotides read TGTGCCACCCGGGACAGAAAAAACATTCAGTACTTC.

This chain connects TRBV6-5 to TRBJ1-1, with D uncertain. The V end lost 8 bases, the J end lost 0 bases, and 7 bases lay between the germline ends. This CDR3 region has 12 residues. CDR1 and CDR2 from the germline V gene are MNHEY and SVGAGI. The CDR3 loop is CASFQVNTEAFF. CDR3 nucleotides: TGTGCCAGCTTTCAGGTGAACACTGAAGCTTTCTTT.

The rearrangement links TRBV18 to TRBJ1-2; a possible D gene is TRBD1 (6 bases). Germline V gene sequence: CDR1 KGHSH, CDR2 LQKENI. The CDR3 covers 13 residues. Trimming took 6 bases from V and 6 from J, leaving 14 bases between them. CDR3 amino acids: CASSPRDKDGYTF. The CDR3 DNA follows: TGTGCCAGCTCTCCTCGGGACAAAGATGGCTACACCTTC.

The chain combines TRBV5-1 with TRBJ2-2, with 9 bases aligning to TRBD1. The CDR3 has 16 amino acids. J gave up 0 bases and V 4 bases, and 4 bases lay outside the gene matches. Germline values: CDR1 SGHRS, CDR2 YFSETQ. As DNA, the CDR3 is TGCGCCAGCAGCCTCCGGGACAGGGCGAACACCGGGGAGCTGTTTTTT. Its translation is CASSLRDRANTGELFF. The whole variable domain, filled in from reference TRBV5-1 and TRBJ2-2, reads KAGVTQTPRYLIKTRGQQVTLSCSPISGHRSVSWYQQTPGQGLQFLFEYFSETQRNKGNFPGRFSGRQFSNSRSEMNVSTLELGDSALYLCASSLRDRANTGELFFGEGSRLTVL.

The rearrangement joins TRBV13 to TRBJ2-3, with a weak D call TRBD1 (5 bases). V lost 4 bases to trimming and J lost 6 bases, with 14 bases between them. The CDR3 consists of 14 residues. Germline lookup yields CDR1 PRHDT and CDR2 FYEKMQ (reference sequence). The CDR3 coding sequence is TGTGCCAGCAGCTCGTTTTCAGGGCGGGATACGCAGTATTTT. This translates into CASSSFSGRDTQYF.

V and J are TRBV7-2 and TRBJ2-7; 7 bases match TRBD1. Germline V CDR1 and CDR2: SGHTA, FQGNSA. The CDR3 spans 15 residues. With 0 bases clipped from V and 3 bases from J, the junction kept 5 bases outside the gene matches. CDR3 region: CASSLALDRIYEQYF. As DNA, the CDR3 is TGTGCCAGCAGCTTAGCGCTGGACAGGATCTACGAGCAGTACTTC.

V usage is TRBV7-3 and J usage is TRBJ2-1; no clear D. From germline, CDR1 is SGHTA and CDR2 FQGTGA. The V and J ends lost 5 bases and 7 bases respectively, with 9 bases between them. The CDR3 consists of 12 residues. CDR3 in amino acids: CASSPSGNEQFF. The CDR3 nucleotides read TGTGCCAGCAGCCCTTCCGGGAATGAGCAGTTCTTC.

CDR3 nucleotides: TGTGCCTGGGATGTGAGTGGGGACTCCTACTTC. Translation gives CAWDVSGDSYF. This chain uses TRBV30 with TRBJ2-7, with a weak D call TRBD2 (6 bases). Germline V gene sequence: CDR1 GTSNPN, CDR2 SVGIG (reference sequence). Trimming pared 5 bases from V and 13 bases from J, leaving 18 bases between. The CDR3 length is 11 residues.

J is TRBJ1-1 and V is TRBV6-1, with D possibly TRBD1 on 6 matching bases. Germline loops: CDR1 MNHNS, CDR2 SASEGT. V was trimmed by 2 bases and J by 8 bases, leaving 12 bases between them. The CDR3 is 13 residues long. The CDR3 nucleotides read TGTGCCAGCAGTGAACCGGGACAAAGAGAAGCTTTCTTT. It specifies CASSEPGQREAFF.

The gene calls are TRBV20-1 and TRBJ2-3; TRBD1 matches at 12 bases. Germline V gene lookup returns CDR1 DFQATT and CDR2 SNEGSKA (reference sequence). Trimming cost V 3 bases and J 6 bases; bases outside gene matches: 25. The CDR3 contains 21 residues. For the CDR3, the DNA is TGCAGTGCTAGTGGAACCGGGACAGGGGGCGTCAGAGGGGGAGGGCTGGATACGCAGTATTTT. Translation: CSASGTGTGGVRGGGLDTQYF.

The chain joins TRBV5-1 to TRBJ1-3; possible D gene TRBD1, 6 bases. Germline CDR1 is SGHRS and CDR2 is YFSETQ. The V end lost 3 bases, the J end lost 4 bases, and 20 bases lay between the germline ends. CDR3 size: 17 residues. The CDR3 DNA sequence: TGCGCCAGCAGCTCGCAACCCACAAGACAGGACGGAAACACCATATATTTT. This sequence encodes CASSSQPTRQDGNTIYF.

The V gene is TRBV9, the J gene TRBJ2-3, with D possibly TRBD1 on 5 matching bases. CDR3 size: 12 residues. Germline CDR1 and CDR2: SGDLS and YYNGEE. V lost 4 bases, J lost 6 bases, and 9 bases lay in between. This CDR3 reads CASSPRGDTQYF. The CDR3 DNA reads TGTGCCAGCAGCCCTAGGGGTGATACGCAGTATTTT. The full variable domain, in which reference TRBV9 and TRBJ2-3 provide the parts outside the CDR3, is DSGVTQTPKHLITATGQRVTLRCSPRSGDLSVYWYQQSLDQGLQFLIQYYNGEERAKGNILERFSAQQFPDLHSELNLSSLELGDSALYFCASSPRGDTQYFGPGTRLTVL.

The chain is built from TRBV5-1 and TRBJ1-3, with TRBD1 as a possible D gene (5 bases). Deletions cut 0 bases from V and 2 bases from J, with 9 bases between. The CDR3 covers 15 residues. Germline V gene sequence: CDR1 SGHRS, CDR2 YFSETQ. The CDR3 here is CASSLEGHTGNTIYF. As DNA, the CDR3 is TGCGCCAGCAGCTTGGAGGGGCATACTGGAAACACCATATATTTT.

The chain employs TRBV6-1 and TRBJ1-5, with no clear D. V dropped 3 bases and J dropped 3 bases, with 9 bases sitting between them. The CDR3 has 14 residues. Germline assignment: CDR1 MNHNS and CDR2 SASEGT. The CDR3 DNA follows: TGTGCCAGCAGTGAGGGAGTGAACAATCAGCCCCAGCATTTT. Translated, it gives CASSEGVNNQPQHF.

This clone was detected once. The genes are TRBV2 and TRBJ1-1; a possible D gene is TRBD1 (6 bases). This CDR3 comprises 12 residues. V was cut by 7 bases and J by 3 bases, with 9 bases left in between. Looked up from germline, CDR1 is SNHLY and CDR2 is FYNNEI. CDR3 region: CASNTGYTEAFF. CDR3 DNA: TGTGCCAGCAACACAGGGTACACTGAAGCTTTCTTT. Full variable domain (outside the CDR3, taken from reference TRBV2 and TRBJ1-1): EPEVTQTPSHQVTQMGQEVILRCVPISNHLYFYWYRQILGQKVEFLVSFYNNEISEKSEIFDDQFSVERPDGSNFTLKIRSTKLEDSAMYFCASNTGYTEAFFGQGTRLTVV.

The count of this clone is one. V is TRBV30 and J is TRBJ1-2; D is uncertain. Deletions cut 0 bases from V and 4 bases from J, with 15 bases between. The CDR3 covers 15 residues. Germline V gives CDR1 GTSNPN, CDR2 SVGIG (reference sequence). The CDR3 sequence is CAWSVLESGGYGYTF. As DNA, the CDR3 is TGTGCCTGGAGTGTACTTGAATCCGGCGGCTATGGCTACACCTTC.

V usage is TRBV29-1 and J usage is TRBJ1-1; D perhaps matches TRBD1 (5 bases). The CDR3 extends over 10 amino acids. V gave up 0 bases and J gave up 14 bases, with 10 bases separating them. Looked up from germline, CDR1 is SQVTM and CDR2 is ANQGSEA. The CDR3 loop is CSVEEGGGFF. Written as DNA, the CDR3 is TGCAGCGTTGAAGAGGGGGGGGGATTCTTT. Full variable domain (outside the CDR3, taken from reference TRBV29-1 and TRBJ1-1): SAVISQKPSRDICQRGTSLTIQCQVDSQVTMMFWYRQQPGQSLTLIATANQGSEATYESGFVIDKFPISRPNLTFSTLTVSNMSPEDSSIYLCSVEEGGGFFGQGTRLTVV.

The chain has TRBV27 and TRBJ2-1; 8 nucleotides line up with TRBD2. V lost 7 bases, J lost 6 bases, and 8 bases stayed unmatched. The germline V gene has CDR1 MNHEY and CDR2 SMNVEV (reference sequence). This CDR3 is 14 amino acids long. CDR3 DNA: TGTGCCAGCAAGGTCGGGGGGGCACTCAATGAGCAGTTCTTC. This encodes CASKVGGALNEQFF.

The chain has TRBV28 and TRBJ2-3, with 7 bases aligning to TRBD2. Per the germline V gene, CDR1 is MDHEN and CDR2 is SYDVKM. The length of the CDR3 is 15 residues. V shed 1 base and J 3 bases; nucleotides not matched to a gene: 4. CDR3 in amino acids: CASSLLGGTTDTQYF. The DNA of the CDR3 is TGTGCCAGCAGTTTATTGGGGGGGACGACAGATACGCAGTATTTT.

This chain joins TRBV24-1 and TRBJ2-3, with D perhaps TRBD1 (5 bases). Germline CDR1 is KGHDR and CDR2 is SFDVKD. Between the trimmed V and J ends, which lost 4 bases and 6 bases, there was a span of 7 bases. The length of the CDR3 is 12 residues. The DNA for the CDR3 is TGTGCCACCAGTGAAAACAGGGATACGCAGTATTTT. This codes for CATSENRDTQYF.

The V gene is TRBV7-2, the J gene TRBJ2-7, with 10 bases that match TRBD2. Germline V CDR1 and CDR2: SGHTA, FQGNSA. The CDR3 length is 14 residues. The ends lost 5 bases at V and 6 bases at J; junction bases unmatched: 7. DNA of the CDR3: TGTGCCAGCAGCCTTCTAGCGGGAGTGGGCGAGCAGTACTTC. It encodes CASSLLAGVGEQYF.

J is TRBJ2-1 and V is TRBV7-3, with 12 bases fitting TRBD2. The CDR3 has 16 residues. J lost 8 bases, V lost 5 bases, and 10 bases had no gene match. Germline V lookup: CDR1 SGHTA, CDR2 FQGTGA. CDR3 DNA sequence: TGTGCCAGCAGCCCCCTGACTAGCGGGAGAATGGATGAGCAGTTCTTC. This sequence encodes CASSPLTSGRMDEQFF.

The rearrangement joins TRBV5-1 to TRBJ1-2; TRBD1 might be the D (5 bases). Trimming stripped 0 bases from V and 3 bases from J, with 21 bases between. CDR3 size: 18 residues. Germline values: CDR1 SGHRS, CDR2 YFSETQ. CDR3 region: CASSLAPADGGRYYGYTF. CDR3 nucleotide sequence: TGCGCCAGCAGCTTGGCCCCGGCGGACGGGGGTAGATACTATGGCTACACCTTC.

The chain uses TRBV20-1 and TRBJ1-1; 10 nucleotides match TRBD1. Germline-derived CDR1 and CDR2 are DFQATT and SNEGSKA (reference sequence). The CDR3 sequence is 10 residues long. The CDR3 region has the DNA TGCACAGGACAGGGGGATGAAGCTTTCTTT. This gives the protein CTGQGDEAFF.

The V gene is TRBV19, the J gene TRBJ1-2; 11 nucleotides line up with TRBD1. Losses at the gene ends were 8 bases for V and 4 bases for J; bases not matched to a gene: 9. Germline V gene data show CDR1 as LNHDA and CDR2 as SQIVND (reference sequence). The CDR3 sequence is 15 residues long. The CDR3 loop reads CASATGTGGLYGYTF. As DNA, the CDR3 is TGTGCCAGTGCTACCGGGACAGGGGGGCTCTATGGCTACACCTTC.

This chain uses TRBV25-1 with TRBJ1-1, with a possible D match to TRBD1 (6 bases). Per the germline V gene, CDR1 is MGHDK and CDR2 is SYGVNS. V was clipped by 6 bases and J by 2 bases, with 10 bases between them. The CDR3 is 13 residues long. The CDR3 region is CASRTGLNTEAFF. CDR3 DNA: TGTGCCAGCAGGACAGGTCTTAACACTGAAGCTTTCTTT.

The chain is built from TRBV27 and TRBJ2-1; 8 nucleotides match TRBD2. CDR1 MNHEY and CDR2 SMNVEV come from the germline V gene (reference sequence). After removal of 7 bases from V and 8 bases from J, the junction contained 16 bases not matched to a gene. The CDR3 has 16 residues. The CDR3: CASTPPGRALFDEQFF. CDR3 nucleotide sequence: TGTGCCAGCACCCCTCCCGGGAGGGCACTTTTCGATGAGCAGTTCTTC.